The T cell receptor beta chain under discussion was sequenced for a study of T cells in localized non-small cell lung cancer. Notes on the study in general: Clonality peaked in uninvolved adjacent lung rather than tumor. Adjacent lung was found to contain a median about 62 of the top 100 tumor clones.

Trimming removed 6 bases from V and 3 bases from J, with 12 bases in between. CDR1 MNHNY and CDR2 SVGAGI come from the germline V gene (reference sequence). The CDR3 length is 13 residues. On this clone: What it recognizes is unknown.

Sequenced by immunoSEQ multiplex PCR; TCRdb stores in-frame clones only, minus some. The sample carries about 23,000 clones, approximately 88% recorded once. The sample in question was peripheral blood mononuclear cells, obtained before any cancer treatment. The chain uses TRBV6-6 and TRBJ2-7; the D gene is possibly TRBD1 (6 bases). The sequence was obtained from a woman between 35 and 70 years old with stage III lung adenocarcinoma. The CDR3 reads CASSWTDRYEQYF. For the CDR3, the DNA is TGTGCCAGCAGCTGGACAGATCGCTACGAGCAGTACTTC.